These 7 T cell receptor beta chains originate from one sample sequenced in a study of cytomegalovirus exposure and HLA in healthy donors. Both 60 Vbeta primers and 13 Jbeta primers went into the PCR. TCRdb's table, derived via immunoSEQ multiplex PCR, lists solely in-frame clones and lacks some. This sample carries some 130,000 clones, 70% to 80% of them seen once, and the ten largest clones take over 3%. The material sequenced was PBMCs. Source of these receptors: a female donor in good health and CMV-seronegative.

This chain uses TRBV5-4 with TRBJ2-7; D is possibly TRBD2 (6 bases). V dropped 0 bases and J dropped 9 bases, with 7 bases sitting between them. CDR1 and CDR2 from the germline V gene are SGHNT and YYREEE (reference sequence). The CDR3 is made up of 11 amino acids. The CDR3 reads CASSLAGLQYF. CDR3 sequence (DNA): TGTGCCAGCAGCTTGGCGGGACTGCAGTACTTC.

Of note for this clone: No conserved phenylalanine or tryptophan is present at the end of the CDR3, so a read error is the likely explanation. The chain couples TRBV9 to TRBJ1-1; D gene ambiguous. V was shortened by 0 bases and J by 3 bases, with 18 bases between the two germline ends. CDR1 and CDR2 from the germline V gene are SGDLS and YYNGEE. This CDR3 comprises 17 residues. The CDR3 is CASSVGFAAGLDTEAFL. The CDR3 nucleotides read TGTGCCAGCAGCGTAGGGTTCGCGGCGGGGTTAGACACTGAAGCTTTCCTT.

The chain joins TRBV5-6 to TRBJ2-1; D is unresolved. Trimming took 5 bases from V and 6 from J, leaving 12 bases between them. From germline, CDR1 is SGHDT and CDR2 YYEEEE. The CDR3 contains 13 residues. CDR3: CASSVSLTNEQFF. As DNA, the CDR3 is TGTGCCAGCAGTGTTTCCCTAACCAATGAGCAGTTCTTC.

V and J are TRBV30 and TRBJ1-3; no clear D gene. CDR1 is GTSNPN and CDR2 is SVGIG in the germline V gene (reference sequence). V gave up 0 bases and J gave up 8 bases, with 8 bases separating them. CDR3 length equals 12 residues. The CDR3 nucleotides are TGTGCCTGGAGTGTAACTTTTGACACCATATATTTT. Its translation: CAWSVTFDTIYF.

The chain has TRBV7-2 and TRBJ1-6, with 9 bases fitting TRBD1. The CDR3 loop spans 16 amino acids. CDR1 SGHTA and CDR2 FQGNSA come from the germline V gene. V was clipped by 4 bases and J by 9 bases; unmatched bases: 10. The CDR3 loop is CASSSRQGVFSSPLHF. CDR3 nucleotides: TGTGCCAGCAGCTCCCGACAGGGGGTTTTCTCTTCACCCCTCCACTTT. The variable domain in full, with the rest retrieved from reference TRBV7-2 and TRBJ1-6, is GAGVSQSPSNKVTEKGKDVELRCDPISGHTALYWYRQSLGQGLEFLIYFQGNSAPDKSGLPSDRFSAERTGGSVSTLTIQRTQQEDSAVYLCASSSRQGVFSSPLHFGNGTRLTVT.

The chain's CDR3 is CASSSRGGGFDEQFF. The CDR3 nucleotides read TGTGCCAGCAGTTCCCGGGGGGGCGGGTTCGATGAGCAGTTCTTC. The rearrangement links TRBV9 to TRBJ2-1; TRBD2 matches 8 bases. Germline CDR1 reads SGDLS; CDR2 reads YYNGEE. The V and J ends lost 5 bases and 8 bases, in that order; junction bases with no gene match: 12. The CDR3 totals 15 residues.

V is TRBV6-6 and J is TRBJ2-2; D is unclear. V was cut by 5 bases and J by 3 bases, with 4 bases left in between. The CDR3 totals 12 residues. In germline, CDR1 is MNHNY, CDR2 SVGAGI (reference sequence). CDR3 sequence: CASSPYTGELFF. In DNA, the CDR3 is TGTGCCAGCAGTCCATACACCGGGGAGCTGTTTTTT.